This paragraph covers one T cell receptor beta chain sequence. Its antigen is still unknown. No qualities accompany the bases; no much larger clone lies one base away. From cysteine to phenylalanine, the CDR3 is 13 amino acids long. Just the 39-base CDR3 DNA is kept, in frame starting at base 1. From a lookup of the germline V gene, CDR1 and CDR2 are MNHEY and SVGAGI. Trimming leaves V shorter by 8 bases and J shorter by 6 bases, with the junction holding 8 bases beyond the gene matches. Whole blood was collected in K2EDTA tubes by collaborating institutions according to the institutions' own protocols. Collaborator samples were shipped for TCRbeta analysis as frozen whole blood, isolated PBMCs, or DNA extracted from either sample type. These data are taken from a study of blood T cell repertoires in COVID-19 (TCRdb year 2020). Study-level background: Samples from collaborators originated in the United States, Italy and Spain and spanned both the acute and convalescent phases of COVID-19. Nearly every sample came with metadata listing a de-identified subject ID, COVID-19 status, age in years and sex. The repertoires were released in a freely available public database meant as a resource for research on the immune response to SARS-CoV-2. Deeply sampled blood TCRbeta repertoires from subjects exposed to, actively infected with, or recovered from COVID-19 were included in the dataset. The samples were drawn from the first 160 participants of the ongoing ImmuneRACE study and from more than 1,000 subjects provided by 6 global collaborators. Where available, HLA class I and class II types were obtained from metadata supplied by the sample provider rather than from assay-based typing. The material from the prospective study consisted of cDNA or gDNA derived from T cells, B-cell-depleted T cells, or PBMCs.

What the study reported, not specific to this receptor: How much clinical and demographic metadata was included differed by source and by participant, and the metadata was provided uncurated.

The immunoSEQ Assay, a bias-controlled multiplex PCR, was used to amplify TCRbeta CDR3 regions from genomic DNA. For the original study's pipeline: The number of nucleated cells in each sample was estimated from the amplification of reference gene primers within the assay. Sequence reads were collapsed and filtered to measure the absolute abundance of every unique TCRbeta CDR3 rearrangement. Productive Simpson clonality was computed per sample as the square root of Simpson's diversity index over productive rearrangements. Imported from immuneACCESS, the table was reduced by TCRdb to in-frame sequences with V and J called. These copies leave out some clones; in studies compared against another copy, an unresolved V gene accounts for under half, and the cause of the remainder is not known. V, J and clone size were drawn from that table, and D and trimming were deduced from the DNA. Counted in this sample were approximately 300,000 clones; approximately 90% of them appeared once. Of the sample, about 0.8% falls within the top ten clones.

The receptor comes from a man between 25 and 39 years old with acute or convalescent COVID-19. The chain was built from TRBV6-5 and TRBJ1-2, with 8 middle bases fitting TRBD1. Sequenced: peripheral blood. The bases read TGTGCCAGCCGCCTAGGACAGGGCCATGGCTACACCTTC. It translates to CASRLGQGHGYTF.